These T cell receptor beta chains were read from a single sample in a study of shared clonotypes between healthy human individuals. The protocol was immunoSEQ multiplex PCR, while the TCRdb copy is restricted to in-frame clones and leaves out a portion. The sample records more than 900,000 clones, 75% to 80% being singletons. The specimen was memory CD4+ T cells from PBMCs. Receptor source: a man between 18 and 35 years old in good health. Some clones in this sample may be carry-over from other donors' samples. The CDR3 runs from the conserved cysteine through the conserved F or W. A D gene is named only where the DNA matches it firmly. Clone size is stated in some rows and not others, as once, few, many or a class when expanded.

v_call: TRBV13
j_call: TRBJ2-7
d_call: NA
clone_size: few
cdr3_aa: CASSLLTREQYF
cdr3_nt: TGTGCCAGCAGCTTACTGACTCGCGAGCAGTACTTC

v_call: TRBV5-6
j_call: TRBJ1-4
d_call: NA
clone_size: NA
cdr3_aa: CASSLLAGATNEKLFF
cdr3_nt: TGTGCCAGCAGCCTGCTAGCGGGTGCAACTAATGAAAAACTGTTTTTT

v_call: TRBV9
j_call: TRBJ1-1
d_call: NA
clone_size: few
cdr3_aa: CASSVQPNTEAFF
cdr3_nt: TGTGCCAGCAGCGTCCAGCCGAACACTGAAGCTTTCTTT

v_call: TRBV28
j_call: TRBJ2-5
d_call: NA
clone_size: few
cdr3_aa: CASSFGETQYF
cdr3_nt: TGTGCCAGCAGTTTTGGAGAGACCCAGTACTTC

v_call: TRBV5-3
j_call: TRBJ2-3
d_call: TRBD1
clone_size: once
cdr3_aa: CARSKGQGAADTQYF
cdr3_nt: TGTGCCAGAAGCAAGGGACAGGGGGCTGCAGATACGCAGTATTTT

v_call: TRBV5-4
j_call: TRBJ2-7
d_call: TRBD2
clone_size: NA
cdr3_aa: CASSLAGGSQYF
cdr3_nt: TGTGCCAGCAGCTTGGCGGGAGGGTCGCAGTACTTC

v_call: TRBV6-5
j_call: TRBJ1-1
d_call: NA
clone_size: NA
cdr3_aa: CASSYSGGSPEAFF
cdr3_nt: TGTGCCAGCAGTTACTCCGGCGGTTCGCCTGAAGCTTTCTTT

v_call: TRBV5-4
j_call: TRBJ2-2
d_call: TRBD1
clone_size: NA
cdr3_aa: CASSLAPGQGAGELFF
cdr3_nt: TGTGCCAGCAGCTTGGCCCCGGGACAGGGAGCCGGGGAGCTGTTTTTT

v_call: TRBV9
j_call: TRBJ2-1
d_call: TRBD2
clone_size: NA
cdr3_aa: CASSVGGGRVDNEQFF
cdr3_nt: TGTGCCAGCAGCGTAGGAGGCGGGAGGGTCGACAATGAGCAGTTCTTC

v_call: TRBV5-4
j_call: TRBJ2-1
d_call: TRBD2
clone_size: NA
cdr3_aa: CASSLEGLAGAREQFF
cdr3_nt: TGTGCCAGCAGCTTGGAGGGACTAGCGGGAGCAAGGGAGCAGTTCTTC

v_call: TRBV28
j_call: TRBJ1-2
d_call: NA
clone_size: NA
cdr3_aa: CASSPGTGGYTF
cdr3_nt: TGTGCCAGCAGTCCTGGGACGGGCGGCTACACCTTC

v_call: TRBV4-2
j_call: TRBJ2-3
d_call: NA
clone_size: few
cdr3_aa: CASSWLADTQYF
cdr3_nt: TGTGCCAGCAGCTGGCTAGCAGATACGCAGTATTTT

v_call: TRBV7-2
j_call: TRBJ1-1
d_call: NA
clone_size: NA
cdr3_aa: CASSSELNTEAFF
cdr3_nt: TGTGCCAGCAGCTCTGAGTTGAACACTGAAGCTTTCTTT

v_call: TRBV28
j_call: TRBJ1-5
d_call: NA
clone_size: once
cdr3_aa: CASRRQGSNQPQHF
cdr3_nt: TGTGCCAGCAGAAGGCAGGGAAGCAATCAGCCCCAGCATTTT

v_call: TRBV19
j_call: TRBJ1-1
d_call: NA
clone_size: few
cdr3_aa: CASRQPPNTEAFF
cdr3_nt: TGTGCCAGTAGACAGCCTCCGAACACTGAAGCTTTCTTT

v_call: TRBV7-2
j_call: TRBJ2-7
d_call: NA
clone_size: NA
cdr3_aa: CASSPDGYEQYF
cdr3_nt: TGTGCCAGCAGCCCGGACGGATACGAGCAGTACTTC

v_call: TRBV30
j_call: TRBJ2-7
d_call: TRBD2
clone_size: NA
cdr3_aa: CAWMPGGWSYEQYF
cdr3_nt: TGTGCCTGGATGCCCGGGGGGTGGTCCTACGAGCAGTACTTC

v_call: TRBV5-1
j_call: TRBJ2-2
d_call: TRBD2
clone_size: NA
cdr3_aa: CASSPRLAGGQGTGELFF
cdr3_nt: TGCGCCAGCAGCCCCCGACTAGCGGGAGGGCAAGGCACCGGGGAGCTGTTTTTT

v_call: TRBV30
j_call: TRBJ2-1
d_call: TRBD2
clone_size: NA
cdr3_aa: CAGIPRTSGRLNEQFF
cdr3_nt: TGTGCCGGAATACCCCGGACTAGCGGGAGATTGAATGAGCAGTTCTTC

v_call: TRBV15
j_call: TRBJ2-5
d_call: NA
clone_size: NA
cdr3_aa: CATSRDREYQETQYF
cdr3_nt: TGTGCCACCAGCAGAGATCGAGAGTACCAAGAGACCCAGTACTTC

v_call: TRBV21-1
j_call: TRBJ2-1
d_call: NA
clone_size: NA
cdr3_aa: CASSKGIAGGPGGEQFF
cdr3_nt: TGTGCCAGCAGCAAAGGTATAGCGGGAGGGCCGGGGGGTGAGCAGTTCTTC

v_call: TRBV27
j_call: TRBJ2-2
d_call: TRBD2
clone_size: NA
cdr3_aa: CASTLGSGSQNTGELFF
cdr3_nt: TGTGCCAGCACCTTGGGTAGCGGGAGCCAGAACACCGGGGAGCTGTTTTTT

v_call: TRBV7-3
j_call: TRBJ2-3
d_call: NA
clone_size: NA
cdr3_aa: CASSRTGLADTDTQYF
cdr3_nt: TGTGCCAGCAGCCGAACGGGATTAGCGGACACAGATACGCAGTATTTT

v_call: TRBV4-3
j_call: TRBJ2-7
d_call: NA
clone_size: NA
cdr3_aa: CASSQDYRDYEQYF
cdr3_nt: TGCGCCAGCAGCCAAGATTACAGGGACTACGAGCAGTACTTC

v_call: TRBV9
j_call: TRBJ1-1
d_call: NA
clone_size: NA
cdr3_aa: CASSVDDRGWNTEAFF
cdr3_nt: TGTGCCAGCAGCGTAGACGATCGGGGATGGAACACTGAAGCTTTCTTT

v_call: TRBV5-4
j_call: TRBJ2-2
d_call: TRBD2
clone_size: NA
cdr3_aa: CASSEGPLTGGTGELFF
cdr3_nt: TGTGCCAGCAGCGAGGGCCCTCTGACGGGGGGGACCGGGGAGCTGTTTTTT

v_call: TRBV7-2
j_call: TRBJ2-3
d_call: TRBD2
clone_size: NA
cdr3_aa: CASNPALAGADTQYF
cdr3_nt: TGTGCCAGCAACCCAGCCCTAGCGGGAGCAGATACGCAGTATTTT

v_call: TRBV5-4
j_call: TRBJ1-2
d_call: TRBD1
clone_size: NA
cdr3_aa: CASSRDSQNYGYTF
cdr3_nt: TGTGCCAGCAGCAGGGACAGCCAGAACTATGGCTACACCTTC

v_call: TRBV28
j_call: TRBJ1-2
d_call: NA
clone_size: NA
cdr3_aa: CASRSDSIGFYGYTF
cdr3_nt: TGTGCCAGCAGGTCGGACAGTATTGGCTTTTATGGCTACACCTTC

v_call: TRBV28
j_call: TRBJ1-5
d_call: NA
clone_size: NA
cdr3_aa: CASSLLGRVEQPQHF
cdr3_nt: TGTGCCAGCAGTTTATTGGGACGAGTGGAACAGCCCCAGCATTTT

v_call: TRBV20-1
j_call: TRBJ2-1
d_call: NA
clone_size: NA
cdr3_aa: CSARRADEQFF
cdr3_nt: TGCAGTGCTAGAAGGGCGGATGAGCAGTTCTTC

v_call: TRBV29-1
j_call: TRBJ2-5
d_call: NA
clone_size: once
cdr3_aa: CSVGFQSETQYF
cdr3_nt: TGCAGCGTTGGCTTCCAGTCGGAGACCCAGTACTTC

v_call: TRBV27
j_call: TRBJ2-7
d_call: NA
clone_size: few
cdr3_aa: CASSLQGHYEQYF
cdr3_nt: TGTGCCAGCAGTTTACAGGGGCACTACGAGCAGTACTTC

v_call: TRBV7-9
j_call: TRBJ1-4
d_call: NA
clone_size: NA
cdr3_aa: CASSFGDPTNEKLFF
cdr3_nt: TGTGCCAGCAGCTTCGGGGACCCAACTAATGAAAAACTGTTTTTT

v_call: TRBV2
j_call: TRBJ1-6
d_call: TRBD1
clone_size: NA
cdr3_aa: CASRGPGTGGRSPLHF
cdr3_nt: TGTGCCAGCAGGGGCCCCGGGACAGGGGGTCGATCACCCCTCCACTTT

v_call: TRBV15
j_call: TRBJ2-5
d_call: NA
clone_size: NA
cdr3_aa: CATSREIDKETQYF
cdr3_nt: TGTGCCACCAGCAGAGAAATCGATAAAGAGACCCAGTACTTC